The T cell receptor beta chain under discussion was sequenced for a study of T-cell reconstitution after alpha-beta-depleted transplantation in children. Study conclusions and caveats: Newly made T cells mostly supplied T-cell counts and diversity one year after transplant. From surviving recipient T cells and thymic progenitors came the high day-60 TCRbeta diversity observed in some patients.

This clonotype was observed many times. Antigen: not known. Preparing the TCRbeta library involved the use of unique molecular identifiers. TCRdb called the PCR reads again in MiXCR, with one record for every CDR3 protein. The sample shows over 200,000 distinct CDR3 sequences, roughly a tenth of them seen only once. Between the trimmed V and J ends, which lost 5 bases and 1 base, there was a span of 6 bases. The CDR3 loop spans 12 amino acids. Germline CDR1 MDHEN, CDR2 SYDVKM. The source material was PBMCs, sampled before TCRalphabeta/CD19-depleted stem cell transplant. The TCR comes from a child under three years old with acute myeloid leukemia, due to receive a stem cell transplant. The rearrangement joins TRBV28 to TRBJ2-7; D remains unclear. The CDR3 loop is CASSVGSYEQYF. CDR3 sequence (DNA): TGTGCCAGCAGTGTCGGGTCCTACGAGCAGTACTTC.